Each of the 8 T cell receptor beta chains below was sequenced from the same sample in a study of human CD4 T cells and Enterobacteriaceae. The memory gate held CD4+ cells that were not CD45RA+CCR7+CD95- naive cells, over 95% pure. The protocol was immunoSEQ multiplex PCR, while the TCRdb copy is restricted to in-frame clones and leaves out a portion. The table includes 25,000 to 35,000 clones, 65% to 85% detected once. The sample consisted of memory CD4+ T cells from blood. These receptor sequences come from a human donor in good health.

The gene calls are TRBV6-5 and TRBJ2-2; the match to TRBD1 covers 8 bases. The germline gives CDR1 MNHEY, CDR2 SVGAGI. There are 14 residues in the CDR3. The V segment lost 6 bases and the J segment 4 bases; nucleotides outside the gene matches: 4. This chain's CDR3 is CASRRTGFTGELFF. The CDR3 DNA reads TGTGCCAGCAGAAGGACAGGGTTCACCGGGGAGCTGTTTTTT.

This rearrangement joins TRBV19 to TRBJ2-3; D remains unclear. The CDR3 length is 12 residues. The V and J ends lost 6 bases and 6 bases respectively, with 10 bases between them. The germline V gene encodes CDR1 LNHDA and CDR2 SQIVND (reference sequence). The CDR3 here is CASRISGDTQYF. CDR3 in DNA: TGTGCCAGTAGAATTTCGGGTGATACGCAGTATTTT.

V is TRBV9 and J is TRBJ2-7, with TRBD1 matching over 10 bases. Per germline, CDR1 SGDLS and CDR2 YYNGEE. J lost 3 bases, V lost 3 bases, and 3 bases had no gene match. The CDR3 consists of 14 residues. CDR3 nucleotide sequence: TGTGCCAGCAGCGGACAGGGGGCATTCTACGAGCAGTACTTC. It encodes CASSGQGAFYEQYF.

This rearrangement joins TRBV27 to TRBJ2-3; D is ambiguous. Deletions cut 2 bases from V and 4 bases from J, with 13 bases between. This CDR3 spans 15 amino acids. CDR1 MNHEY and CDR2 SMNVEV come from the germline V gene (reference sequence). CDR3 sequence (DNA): TGTGCCAGCAGTTTACTCCTCAATCGGGCAGATACGCAGTATTTT. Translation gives CASSLLLNRADTQYF.

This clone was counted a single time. The CDR3, as DNA: TGCGCCAGCAGTGAGGGGGACCTAAGGGTACTGAATCAGCCCCAGCATTTT. It codes for CASSEGDLRVLNQPQHF. The chain joins TRBV10-1 to TRBJ1-5, with a weak D call TRBD1 (5 bases). The germline gives CDR1 WNHNN, CDR2 SYGVQD (reference sequence). CDR3 length: 17 residues. V gave up 2 bases and J gave up 4 bases, with 18 bases separating them.

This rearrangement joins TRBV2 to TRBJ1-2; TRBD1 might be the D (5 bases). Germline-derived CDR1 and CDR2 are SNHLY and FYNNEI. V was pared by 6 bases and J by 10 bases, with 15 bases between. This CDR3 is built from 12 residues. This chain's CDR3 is CASREDISAYTF. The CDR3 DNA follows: TGTGCCAGCAGGGAGGACATCAGCGCCTACACCTTC.

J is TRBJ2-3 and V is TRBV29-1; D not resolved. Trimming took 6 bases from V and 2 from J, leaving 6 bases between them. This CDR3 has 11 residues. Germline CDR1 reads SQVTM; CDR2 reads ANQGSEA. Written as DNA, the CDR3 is TGCAGCGTAGCTTACACAGATACGCAGTATTTT. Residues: CSVAYTDTQYF.

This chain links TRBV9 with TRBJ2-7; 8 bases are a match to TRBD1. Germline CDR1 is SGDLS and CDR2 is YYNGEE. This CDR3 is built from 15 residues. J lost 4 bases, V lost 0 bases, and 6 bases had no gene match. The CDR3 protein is CASSVAAGGRYEQYF. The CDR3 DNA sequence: TGTGCCAGCAGCGTAGCCGCAGGGGGCAGGTACGAGCAGTACTTC.